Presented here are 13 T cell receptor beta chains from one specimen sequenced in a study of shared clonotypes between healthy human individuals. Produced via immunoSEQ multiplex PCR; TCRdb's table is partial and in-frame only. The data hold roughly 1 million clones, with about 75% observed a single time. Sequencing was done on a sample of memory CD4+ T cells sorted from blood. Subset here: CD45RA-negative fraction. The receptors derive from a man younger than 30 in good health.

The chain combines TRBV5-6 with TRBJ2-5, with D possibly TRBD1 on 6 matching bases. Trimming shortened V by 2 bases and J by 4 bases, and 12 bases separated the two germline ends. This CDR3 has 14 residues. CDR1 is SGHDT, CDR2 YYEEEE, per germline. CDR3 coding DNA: TGTGCCAGCAGCTTCTTACAGGGCACAGAGACCCAGTACTTC. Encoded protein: CASSFLQGTETQYF.

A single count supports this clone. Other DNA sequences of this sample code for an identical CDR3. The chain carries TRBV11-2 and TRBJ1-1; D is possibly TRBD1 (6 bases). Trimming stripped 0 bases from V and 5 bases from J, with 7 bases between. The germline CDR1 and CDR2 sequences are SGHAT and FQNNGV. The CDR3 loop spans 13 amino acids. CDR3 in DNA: TGTGCCAGCAGCTTAGAGAGGGGGACTGAAGCTTTCTTT. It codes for CASSLERGTEAFF.

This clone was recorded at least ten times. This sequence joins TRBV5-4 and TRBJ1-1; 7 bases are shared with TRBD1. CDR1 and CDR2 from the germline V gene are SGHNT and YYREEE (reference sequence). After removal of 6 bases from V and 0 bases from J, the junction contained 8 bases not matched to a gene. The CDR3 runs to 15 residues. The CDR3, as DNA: TGTGCCAGCACCCCAGGGGGGACCATGAACACTGAAGCTTTCTTT. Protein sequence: CASTPGGTMNTEAFF.

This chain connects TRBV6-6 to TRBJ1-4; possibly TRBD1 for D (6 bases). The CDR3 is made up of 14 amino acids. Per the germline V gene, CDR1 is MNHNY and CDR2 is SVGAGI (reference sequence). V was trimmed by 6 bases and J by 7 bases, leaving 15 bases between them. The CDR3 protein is CASRPGASGEKLFF. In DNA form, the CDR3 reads TGTGCCAGCAGGCCGGGGGCATCAGGTGAAAAACTGTTTTTT.

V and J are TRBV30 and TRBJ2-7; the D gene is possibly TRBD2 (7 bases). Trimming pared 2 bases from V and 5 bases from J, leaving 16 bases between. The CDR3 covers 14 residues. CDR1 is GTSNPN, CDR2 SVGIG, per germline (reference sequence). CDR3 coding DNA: TGTGCCTGGAGTAGGGTGGGGGGGGCCCACGAGCAGTACTTC. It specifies CAWSRVGGAHEQYF.

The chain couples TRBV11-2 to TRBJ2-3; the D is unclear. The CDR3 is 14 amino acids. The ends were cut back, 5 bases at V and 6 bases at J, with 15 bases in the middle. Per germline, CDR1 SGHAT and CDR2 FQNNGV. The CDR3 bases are TGTGCCAGCAGCCCCGTGGCTGCGTTCGATACGCAGTATTTT. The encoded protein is CASSPVAAFDTQYF.

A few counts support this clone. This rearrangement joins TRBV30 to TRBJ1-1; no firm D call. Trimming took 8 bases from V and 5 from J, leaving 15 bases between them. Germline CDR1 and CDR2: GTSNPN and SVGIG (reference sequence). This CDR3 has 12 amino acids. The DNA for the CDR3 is TGTGCCATCGCCCGGGGTACGACTGAAGCTTTCTTT. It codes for CAIARGTTEAFF.

CDR3: CASKVGEKLFF. The CDR3 DNA reads TGTGCCAGTAAGGTGGGCGAAAAACTGTTTTTT. The chain links TRBV19 to TRBJ1-4; no definite D call. This CDR3 is built from 11 residues. The V gene lost 7 bases and the J gene lost 8 bases, with 8 bases spanning the gap. Germline V gives CDR1 LNHDA, CDR2 SQIVND (reference sequence).

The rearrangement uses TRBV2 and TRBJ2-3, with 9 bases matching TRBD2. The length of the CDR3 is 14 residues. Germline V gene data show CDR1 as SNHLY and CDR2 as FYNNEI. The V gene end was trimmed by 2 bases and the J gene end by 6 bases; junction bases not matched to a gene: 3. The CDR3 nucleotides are TGTGCCAGCAGTGAAAGAGCGGGAGGTGATACGCAGTATTTT. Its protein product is CASSERAGGDTQYF.

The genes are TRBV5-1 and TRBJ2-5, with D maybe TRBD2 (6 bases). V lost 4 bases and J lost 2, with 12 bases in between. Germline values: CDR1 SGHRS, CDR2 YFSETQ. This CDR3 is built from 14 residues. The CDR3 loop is CASSRDFSQETQYF. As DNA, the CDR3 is TGCGCCAGCAGCCGGGACTTTTCACAAGAGACCCAGTACTTC. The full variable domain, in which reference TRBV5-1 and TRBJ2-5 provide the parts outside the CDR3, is KAGVTQTPRYLIKTRGQQVTLSCSPISGHRSVSWYQQTPGQGLQFLFEYFSETQRNKGNFPGRFSGRQFSNSRSEMNVSTLELGDSALYLCASSRDFSQETQYFGPGTRLLVL.

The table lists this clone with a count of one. Here the CDR3 DNA reads TGTGCCAGCAGCTTGCACTTTGACACAGATACGCAGTATTTT. Translating it yields CASSLHFDTDTQYF. The chain links TRBV9 to TRBJ2-3, with D unresolved. The germline V gene has CDR1 SGDLS and CDR2 YYNGEE. CDR3 length equals 14 residues. V was clipped by 4 bases and J by 2 bases, with 11 bases between them.

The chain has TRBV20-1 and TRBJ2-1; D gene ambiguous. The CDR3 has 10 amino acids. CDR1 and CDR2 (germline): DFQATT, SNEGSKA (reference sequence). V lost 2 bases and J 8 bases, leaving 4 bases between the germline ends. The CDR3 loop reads CSARTDEQFF. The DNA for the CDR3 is TGCAGTGCTAGAACCGATGAGCAGTTCTTC.

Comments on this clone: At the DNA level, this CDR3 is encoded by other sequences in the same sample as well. CDR3 coding DNA: TGTGCCTGGTTACCGGGACGGAACACTGAAGCTTTCTTT. Its translation is CAWLPGRNTEAFF. The chain is built from TRBV30 and TRBJ1-1; a possible D gene is TRBD1 (5 bases). The CDR3 is 13 amino acids. Trimming removed 5 bases at V and 1 base at J, with 11 bases between. The germline V gene has CDR1 GTSNPN and CDR2 SVGIG (reference sequence). The variable domain in full, completed from reference TRBV30 and TRBJ1-1, reads SQTIHQWPATLVQPVGSPLSLECTVEGTSNPNLYWYRQAAGRGLQLLFYSVGIGQISSEVPQNLSASRPQDRQFILSSKKLLLSDSGFYLCAWLPGRNTEAFFGQGTRLTVV.